The rows below give T cell receptor beta chains drawn from one sample of a study of OX40 agonist ivuxolimab in advanced cancers. Measured with immunoSEQ multiplex PCR; TCRdb has only the in-frame clones, and not every one. The sample includes 65,000 to 85,000 clones, 85% to 90% seen only once; the top ten take about 3.4%. Sample: CD4+ or CD8+ T cells sorted from blood, taken in a trial of the OX40 agonist ivuxolimab. Receptors were obtained from an adult with an advanced solid tumor such as melanoma, head and neck, liver or kidney cancer. CDR3s include the opening cysteine and the closing phenylalanine or tryptophan. D genes are given only for firm matches. Clone size is shown for a subset of rows, as once, few, many or a class of expanded clone.

>TRBD1|TRBV29-1|TRBJ2-1|-
CSVRPPGTGLYNEQFF
TGCAGCGTTCGACCACCCGGGACAGGACTCTACAATGAGCAGTTCTTC
>-|TRBV6-5|TRBJ2-7|-
CASSYRGRSYEQYF
TGTGCCAGCAGTTACCGCGGTCGTTCCTACGAGCAGTACTTC
>TRBD1|TRBV6-5|TRBJ2-7|-
CASRGGDRGTYEQYF
TGTGCCAGCAGAGGCGGGGACAGGGGCACCTACGAGCAGTACTTC
>-|TRBV5-1|TRBJ2-5|few
CASSLWGSSAETQYF
TGCGCCAGCAGCTTGTGGGGGTCGAGTGCAGAGACCCAGTACTTC
>-|TRBV15|TRBJ2-7|-
CATSSLTVSYEQYF
TGTGCCACCAGCAGCCTGACAGTCTCCTACGAGCAGTACTTC
>TRBD1|TRBV5-5|TRBJ1-6|few
CASSSPGGDSYNSPLHF
TGTGCCAGCAGCTCGCCAGGGGGCGACTCCTATAATTCACCCCTCCACTTT
>-|TRBV19|TRBJ2-2|-
CASSILDGIAGELFF
TGTGCCAGTAGTATCCTCGACGGTATTGCCGGGGAGCTGTTTTTT
>-|TRBV13|TRBJ2-7|-
CASSLGGRGRSYEQYF
TGTGCCAGCAGCTTAGGGGGCAGGGGGAGGTCCTACGAGCAGTACTTC
>-|TRBV6-5|TRBJ1-1|-
CASSYSAAMNTEAFF
TGTGCCAGCAGTTACTCAGCAGCTATGAACACTGAAGCTTTCTTT
>-|TRBV5-6|TRBJ2-7|-
CASSWDLLGSEQYF
TGTGCCAGCAGCTGGGACCTCTTAGGCTCCGAGCAGTACTTC
>-|TRBV9|TRBJ1-3|-
CASSVLDSGNTIYF
TGTGCCAGCAGCGTACTGGATTCTGGAAACACCATATATTTT
>-|TRBV15|TRBJ2-7|few
CATSMVQGLDEQYF
TGTGCCACCAGCATGGTCCAGGGACTCGACGAGCAGTACTTC
>-|TRBV19|TRBJ1-2|-
CASSATGLGGYTF
TGTGCCAGTAGTGCTACAGGGTTAGGTGGCTACACCTTC